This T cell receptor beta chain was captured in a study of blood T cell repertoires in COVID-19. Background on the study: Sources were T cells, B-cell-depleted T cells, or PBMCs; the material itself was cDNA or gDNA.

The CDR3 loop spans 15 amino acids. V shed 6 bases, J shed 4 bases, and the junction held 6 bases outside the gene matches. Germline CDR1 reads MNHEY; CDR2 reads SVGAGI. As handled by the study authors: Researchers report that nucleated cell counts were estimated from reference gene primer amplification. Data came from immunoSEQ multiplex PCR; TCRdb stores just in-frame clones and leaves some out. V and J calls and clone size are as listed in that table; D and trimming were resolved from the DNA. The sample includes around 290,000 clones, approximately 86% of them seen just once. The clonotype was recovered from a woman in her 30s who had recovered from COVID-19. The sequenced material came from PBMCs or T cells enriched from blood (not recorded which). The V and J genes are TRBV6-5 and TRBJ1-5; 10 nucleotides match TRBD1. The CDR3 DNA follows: TGTGCCAGCAGCCGAGACAGGGGGCAAAATCAGCCCCAGCATTTT. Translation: CASSRDRGQNQPQHF.